One and the same sample provided the 28 T cell receptor beta chains below, sequenced in a study of T cells in Graves' hyperthyroidism and ophthalmopathy. The investigators amplified TCR beta CDR3 regions from RNA transcripts. The HTBI primer set drove a first-round RT-PCR of the TCR CDR3. TCRdb independently ran MiXCR on the multiplex PCR reads; one entry per CDR3 protein. Of 300,000 to 450,000 distinct CDR3 sequences detected, less than 15% appear once; the ten largest clones hold less than 25%. The sample was blood. These receptors all come from a man under 40 with Graves' hyperthyroidism that later progressed to Graves' ophthalmopathy.

The chain links TRBV12-3 or TRBV12-4 to TRBJ1-1; TRBD1 is a possible D gene (5 bases). This CDR3 region has 15 residues. Trimming cost V 6 bases and J 2 bases, with 16 bases left between them. CDR3 region: CASSPTGQGNTEAFF. CDR3 in DNA: TGTGCCAGCAGCCCAACCGGGCAGGGAAACACTGAAGCTTTCTTT.

The table lists this clonotype with many counts. The CDR3 nucleotides are TGTGCCAGCAGTTTAGAGCGGCCGGGATACAATGAGCAGTTCTTC. Protein: CASSLERPGYNEQFF. This chain joins TRBV27 and TRBJ2-1; the D gene is possibly TRBD2 (5 bases). This CDR3 has 15 amino acids. Germline V CDR1 and CDR2: MNHEY, SMNVEV (reference sequence). Trimming removed 2 bases at V and 4 bases at J, with 12 bases between.

This clonotype occurred many times. V is TRBV7-9 and J is TRBJ1-6, with a weak D call TRBD1 (6 bases). V was shortened by 1 base and J by 9 bases, with 10 bases between the two germline ends. The CDR3 extends over 14 amino acids. Germline V lookup: CDR1 SEHNR, CDR2 FQNEAQ (reference sequence). The CDR3 loop is CASSLGRGVSPLHF. In nucleotides, the CDR3 is TGTGCCAGCAGCTTAGGCAGGGGTGTTTCACCCCTCCACTTT.

The chain employs TRBV27 and TRBJ2-2; D is uncertain. Germline-derived CDR1 and CDR2 are MNHEY and SMNVEV (reference sequence). Deletions cut 6 bases from V and 6 bases from J, with 8 bases between. The CDR3 sequence is 12 residues long. CDR3 DNA: TGTGCCAGCAGGTTGGGTCCCGGGGAGCTGTTTTTT. Encoded protein: CASRLGPGELFF.

The rearrangement joins TRBV5-4 to TRBJ1-1; TRBD1 agrees at 7 bases. The CDR3 loop spans 17 amino acids. The V gene's germline CDR1 is SGHNT and CDR2 YYREEE (reference sequence). The junction had 16 bases not matched to a gene; V was cut back by 4 bases and J by 4 bases. The CDR3 DNA reads TGTGCCAGCAGCCCAAGTCCCGGGACAGTGATCGGCACTGAAGCTTTCTTT. Amino acid sequence: CASSPSPGTVIGTEAFF.

This clonotype was observed at least ten times. This chain uses TRBV5-1 with TRBJ2-7; D is perhaps TRBD1 or TRBD2 (5 bases each). The CDR3 has 13 residues. Per germline, CDR1 SGHRS and CDR2 YFSETQ. V lost 4 bases and J lost 5, with 13 bases in between. This CDR3 is CASSLEGFNEQYF. The CDR3 DNA follows: TGCGCCAGCAGCCTAGAGGGGTTCAACGAGCAGTACTTC.

This clonotype was counted at least ten times. V usage is TRBV2 and J usage is TRBJ2-3, with D maybe TRBD1 (7 bases). V was trimmed by 6 bases and J by 5 bases, leaving 15 bases between them. Germline CDR1 reads SNHLY; CDR2 reads FYNNEI. The CDR3 runs 14 residues. CDR3 DNA sequence: TGTGCCAGCAGAATACAGGGGAGGTTAGATACGCAGTATTTT. Protein sequence: CASRIQGRLDTQYF.

About this clonotype: At one end the junction does not follow the germline gene, possibly because of a read error. This chain joins TRBV5-1 and TRBJ2-7; D is undetermined. Germline V CDR1 and CDR2: SGHRS, YFSETQ. The CDR3 spans 13 residues. As DNA, the CDR3 is TGCGCCAGCAGCTTAGACACCTCCTACGAGCAGCACTTC. It specifies CASSLDTSYEQHF.

The chain is built from TRBV6-1 and TRBJ2-2; no clear D gene. The CDR3 runs to 14 residues. Per germline, CDR1 MNHNS and CDR2 SASEGT. With 2 bases removed from V and 3 bases from J, the gap between germline ends came to 7 bases. This CDR3 reads CASSERVDTGELFF. The DNA of the CDR3 is TGTGCCAGCAGTGAAAGGGTAGACACCGGGGAGCTGTTTTTT.

In its sample, this clonotype was seen many times. The rearrangement joins TRBV20-1 to TRBJ2-2, with no clear D. In germline, CDR1 is DFQATT, CDR2 SNEGSKA (reference sequence). The CDR3 extends over 14 amino acids. V lost 2 bases to trimming and J lost 3 bases, with 10 bases between them. Here the CDR3 reads CSARTGSYTGELFF. The CDR3 bases are TGCAGTGCTAGAACCGGGTCCTACACCGGGGAGCTGTTTTTT.

The sample holds many counts of this clonotype. This chain links TRBV18 with TRBJ1-3; D unclear. The CDR3 covers 14 residues. CDR1 and CDR2 (germline): KGHSH, LQKENI. V was cut by 3 bases and J by 0 bases, with 6 bases left in between. CDR3 amino acids: CASSPANSGNTIYF. The CDR3 DNA is TGTGCCAGCTCACCTGCGAACTCTGGAAACACCATATATTTT.

This clonotype was counted only a few times. The chain employs TRBV25-1 and TRBJ2-2; D not certain. This CDR3 has 11 amino acids. Germline CDR1 and CDR2: MGHDK and SYGVNS. V gave up 4 bases and J gave up 7 bases, with 4 bases separating them. CDR3 nucleotides: TGTGCCAGCAGTGTTTTCGGGGAGCTGTTTTTT. This sequence encodes CASSVFGELFF. The variable domain in full, with the rest retrieved from reference TRBV25-1 and TRBJ2-2, is EADIYQTPRYLVIGTGKKITLECSQTMGHDKMYWYQQDPGMELHLIHYSYGVNSTEKGDLSSESTVSRIRTEHFPLTLESARPSHTSQYLCASSVFGELFFGEGSRLTVL.

The rearrangement uses TRBV3-1 and TRBJ2-2, with D tentatively TRBD1 (5 bases). This CDR3 is 16 amino acids long. The V end was cut by 3 bases, the J end by 6 bases, with 17 bases between. Per germline, CDR1 LGHDT and CDR2 YNNKEL (reference sequence). The CDR3 region is CASSHGHPFFAGELFF. CDR3 nucleotide sequence: TGTGCCAGCAGCCATGGACACCCATTTTTCGCCGGGGAGCTGTTTTTT.

This clonotype was counted many times. The rearrangement links TRBV28 to TRBJ1-1, with 9 nucleotides matching TRBD1. This CDR3 has 14 amino acids. CDR1 and CDR2 (germline): MDHEN, SYDVKM. V was pared by 4 bases and J by 5 bases, with 5 bases of the junction left unmatched. This CDR3 reads CASSSGQGDTEAFF. In DNA form, the CDR3 reads TGTGCCAGCAGTTCGGGACAGGGAGATACTGAAGCTTTCTTT. Full variable domain (outside the CDR3, taken from reference TRBV28 and TRBJ1-1): DVKVTQSSRYLVKRTGEKVFLECVQDMDHENMFWYRQDPGLGLRLIYFSYDVKMKEKGDIPEGYSVSREKKERFSLILESASTNQTSMYLCASSSGQGDTEAFFGQGTRLTVV.

This chain links TRBV24-1 with TRBJ1-4; 7 bases map to TRBD1. The CDR3 totals 14 residues. The germline gives CDR1 KGHDR, CDR2 SFDVKD. With V trimmed by 5 bases and J by 5 bases, 4 bases remained unmatched. The CDR3 DNA follows: TGTGCCACCAGTGTAGGGGGCCAAAATGAAAAACTGTTTTTT. Translated, it gives CATSVGGQNEKLFF.

This clonotype showed up many times. The V gene is TRBV11-2, the J gene TRBJ2-6, with D hard to call. This CDR3 contains 15 residues. V was pared by 4 bases and J by 0 bases, with 7 bases between. Per germline, CDR1 SGHAT and CDR2 FQNNGV. CDR3 sequence (DNA): TGTGCCAGCAGCTACACCCGCTCTGGGGCCAACGTCCTGACTTTC. This codes for CASSYTRSGANVLTF. The whole variable domain, remainder taken from reference TRBV11-2 and TRBJ2-6, is EAGVAQSPRYKIIEKRQSVAFWCNPISGHATLYWYQQILGQGPKLLIQFQNNGVVDDSQLPKDRFSAERLKGVDSTLKIQPAKLEDSAVYLCASSYTRSGANVLTFGAGSRLTVL.

This chain uses TRBV10-2 with TRBJ2-7; a possible D gene is TRBD1 (5 bases). Between the trimmed V and J ends, which lost 6 bases and 5 bases, there was a span of 8 bases. CDR1 is WSHSY, CDR2 SAAADI, per germline. This CDR3 is 11 amino acids long. This CDR3 is CASRQAHEQYF. The CDR3 coding sequence is TGCGCCAGCAGACAGGCCCACGAGCAGTACTTC.

The chain combines TRBV29-1 with TRBJ2-2; D tentatively fits TRBD1 or TRBD2 (5 bases each). The germline CDR1 and CDR2 sequences are SQVTM and ANQGSEA. Trimming shortened V by 4 bases and J by 4 bases, and 10 bases separated the two germline ends. The CDR3 totals 13 residues. CDR3 sequence: CSVGSGSTGELFF. The CDR3 nucleotides are TGCAGCGTTGGGTCAGGGAGCACCGGGGAGCTGTTTTTT.

This clonotype was recorded many times. The V gene is TRBV12-3 or TRBV12-4, the J gene TRBJ1-3, with D unresolved. The CDR3 has 16 amino acids. Trimming pared 3 bases from V and 4 bases from J, leaving 16 bases between. The CDR3 here is CASSFRQAVYGNTIYF. Written as DNA, the CDR3 is TGTGCCAGCAGTTTCCGCCAGGCAGTATACGGAAACACCATATATTTT.

The chain combines TRBV5-1 with TRBJ2-7, with D possibly TRBD1 on 6 matching bases. Germline CDR1 and CDR2: SGHRS and YFSETQ. With 4 bases removed from V and 1 base from J, the gap between germline ends came to 12 bases. The CDR3 contains 14 residues. The CDR3 nucleotides are TGCGCCAGCAGCCAAACAGGGTTTTCCTACGAGCAGTACTTC. It codes for CASSQTGFSYEQYF. Looking up the rest from reference TRBV5-1 and TRBJ2-7 gives the full variable domain: KAGVTQTPRYLIKTRGQQVTLSCSPISGHRSVSWYQQTPGQGLQFLFEYFSETQRNKGNFPGRFSGRQFSNSRSEMNVSTLELGDSALYLCASSQTGFSYEQYFGPGTRLTVT.

At least ten counts were recorded for this clonotype. The chain employs TRBV7-8 and TRBJ1-5; D is undetermined. This CDR3 is built from 15 residues. V was trimmed by 1 base and J by 7 bases, leaving 14 bases between them. Germline V gives CDR1 SGHVS, CDR2 FQNEAQ. The DNA for the CDR3 is TGTGCCAGCAGCTTAGGAGCAGGTGCCAACCAGCCCCAGCATTTT. It codes for CASSLGAGANQPQHF.

This clonotype was recorded many times. The rearrangement uses TRBV20-1 and TRBJ2-5; D is possibly TRBD1 or TRBD2 (5 bases each). The V end was cut by 1 base, the J end by 2 bases, with 11 bases between. The V gene's germline CDR1 is DFQATT and CDR2 SNEGSKA (reference sequence). The CDR3 sequence is 14 residues long. The CDR3 protein is CSARAGRFQETQYF. In DNA, the CDR3 is TGCAGTGCTAGAGCGGGACGTTTTCAAGAGACCCAGTACTTC.

V gene TRBV4-1 combines with J gene TRBJ2-7, with D possibly called TRBD1 or TRBD2 (6 bases each). The V end lost 0 bases, the J end lost 3 bases, and 21 bases lay between the germline ends. Germline CDR1 is MGHRA and CDR2 is YSYEKL. There are 18 residues in the CDR3. As DNA, the CDR3 is TGCGCCAGCAGCCAAGATTTTCAAGGAGGGGGGCCACGCTACGAGCAGTACTTC. Amino acids: CASSQDFQGGGPRYEQYF.

Only a few counts were recorded for this clonotype. The chain uses TRBV5-1 and TRBJ1-1, with D possibly TRBD1 on 5 matching bases. Trimming shortened V by 1 base and J by 0 bases, and 10 bases separated the two germline ends. CDR3 length: 15 amino acids. Germline CDR1 and CDR2: SGHRS and YFSETQ. For the CDR3, the DNA is TGCGCCAGCAGCTTGTCGGGGGTCATGAACACTGAAGCTTTCTTT. Amino acids: CASSLSGVMNTEAFF. Combining the CDR3 with reference TRBV5-1 and TRBJ1-1 gives the whole variable domain KAGVTQTPRYLIKTRGQQVTLSCSPISGHRSVSWYQQTPGQGLQFLFEYFSETQRNKGNFPGRFSGRQFSNSRSEMNVSTLELGDSALYLCASSLSGVMNTEAFFGQGTRLTVV.

This clonotype was seen repeatedly, ten times or more. The chain combines TRBV6-1 with TRBJ2-5; D is tentatively TRBD1 or TRBD2 (5 bases each). Germline V gene sequence: CDR1 MNHNS, CDR2 SASEGT. This CDR3 is built from 13 residues. V lost 6 bases and J lost 0, with 8 bases in between. The CDR3 loop is CASRGRNQETQYF. CDR3 coding DNA: TGTGCCAGCAGGGGACGGAACCAAGAGACCCAGTACTTC.

This clonotype was seen a handful of times. The V gene is TRBV4-1, the J gene TRBJ1-5; 12 bases agree with TRBD1. V was clipped by 0 bases and J by 2 bases; unmatched bases: 8. Germline CDR1 is MGHRA and CDR2 is YSYEKL. The CDR3 loop spans 19 amino acids. In nucleotides, the CDR3 is TGCGCCAGCAGCCAAGAGGCCTCCGGGACAGGGGGCGGCAATCAGCCCCAGCATTTT. Translating it yields CASSQEASGTGGGNQPQHF.

CDR3 amino acids: CASSIGGMNTEAFF. CDR3 sequence (DNA): TGCGCCAGCAGTATCGGGGGGATGAACACTGAAGCTTTCTTT. This chain links TRBV10-2 with TRBJ1-1; a weak D match, TRBD1 (5 bases). V was pared by 5 bases and J by 0 bases, with 10 bases between. CDR1 is WSHSY and CDR2 is SAAADI in the germline V gene. This CDR3 has 14 residues.

This clonotype has a count of ten or more. The rearrangement joins TRBV2 to TRBJ2-2; 7 nucleotides match TRBD2. The trim removed 4 bases at V and 6 bases at J, leaving 8 bases unmatched. The germline V gene encodes CDR1 SNHLY and CDR2 FYNNEI. This CDR3 is built from 15 residues. The CDR3 bases are TGTGCCAGCAGTGGATCGGCGGGGGAATCCGGGGAGCTGTTTTTT. It specifies CASSGSAGESGELFF. Looking up the rest from reference TRBV2 and TRBJ2-2 gives the full variable domain: EPEVTQTPSHQVTQMGQEVILRCVPISNHLYFYWYRQILGQKVEFLVSFYNNEISEKSEIFDDQFSVERPDGSNFTLKIRSTKLEDSAMYFCASSGSAGESGELFFGEGSRLTVL.